This note documents a single TCR beta chain sequence. Its antigen is not yet known. Base qualities were left out, and no much larger clone turns up one base away. This specimen belongs to a study of cytomegalovirus exposure and HLA in healthy donors (dated by TCRdb to about 2017). About the investigation overall: According to an earlier analysis of 587 of the donors, about 179 million T cells yielded some 120 million unique TCR beta sequences and approximately 300 Gb of sequence data. Using immunosequencing, the study profiled T cell repertoires from 666 subjects and related those repertoires to cytomegalovirus serostatus. Donor age, sex, ethnicity and CMV serostatus were compiled alongside the repertoire data. Five DR-DQ haplotypes were handled as single units for association and clustering because linkage in the cohort was strong. The study aimed to test whether signatures of past pathogen exposure could be identified by cataloging public T cell receptors. Every discovery cohort repertoire had been produced on one sequencing platform. To decide whether each TCR beta V gene segment behaved as functional or pseudogenic, an earlier analysis of fewer than 750 of the donors relied on high-throughput TCR beta sequencing. A separate validation cohort of about 110 different subjects was used in addition to the approximately 670-subject first cohort. Around 320 gigabases of sequencing data and roughly 90 million unique TCR sequences were included in an early release covering under 650 HLA-typed donors. High-throughput TCR immunosequencing, statistical association of individual TCRs with disease status, and machine learning were combined to predict cytomegalovirus infection status. HLA typing covered class I and class II loci at four-digit resolution. Across 300 to 500 genotyped donors of the cohort, an average of roughly 200,000 unique TCR beta nucleotide sequences per donor were sequenced, and around 20% of those sequences were non-productive. Among the roughly 390 genotyped donors, approximately 76% belonged to the genetic ancestry cluster associated with self-reported Caucasian donors. Typing coverage varied by locus: 629-630 donors for A, B, C, DRB1 and DQB1; more than 500 for DQA1; around 570 for DPA1; under 490 for DPB1. A later analysis re-analyzed previously published TCR beta repertoires from approximately 700 donors and added high-resolution HLA genotyping to study TCR occurrence patterns. The later analysis used no new phenotypic data to find candidate immune exposures, relying instead on TCR beta sequences and their occurrence across donors. Genome-wide SNP genotypes for about three fifths of the roughly 700 donors were used in a later genetic analysis, which treated that subset as a discovery cohort. Results the study describes overall, beyond this receptor: HLA typing was unavailable for some donors at each locus, so association tests used only the typed subset. Most CMV-associated TCR beta chains appeared to be HLA-restricted in a later analysis, and the HLA associations seemed to be driven largely by CMV exposure. A cluster of highly shared sequence variants was judged likely to represent a technical artifact of the sequencing pipeline. Because counts were too low, approximately 18 rarely observed V segments, including chromosome 9 orphons, were excluded from the earlier analysis of some 590 of the donors. The classifier was reported to diagnose cytomegalovirus status with high specificity and sensitivity in both the original cohort and the validation cohort. The only immune exposure information available for the cohort was CMV serostatus. In a later analysis, the rate of TCR association differed among HLA loci, with DRB1 alleles having the most associated TCRs and HLA-C alleles having the fewest. In vitro tests confirmed that a few of the cytomegalovirus-associated TCR beta chains recognize cytomegalovirus antigens. Only TCR beta chains were sequenced in this cohort, and the absence of alpha or paired-chain data limited detectable features. In a later genetic analysis, fewer N-insertions in productive TCRs were reported among donors in an Asian-associated ancestry cluster than the approximately 670-donor mean. Strong co-occurrence of HLA alleles, especially DR and DQ, made assigning TCR associations to individual alleles difficult. In an earlier analysis of a few hundred of the donors, most TCR beta V segments were observed in productive rearrangements about 87% or about 30% of the time, broadly matching IMGT annotations. Some IMGT-functional V segments, including TRBV6-2 and TRBV6-3, could not be told apart with the 87-base-pair reads, so those segments were excluded. Linkage disequilibrium might explain the correlated functional status among segregating V segments, but an unknown experimental factor could not be ruled out. Most TCR sequences were seen in very few donors, while some public TCRs were found in many individuals. A later genetic analysis associated a missense DCLRE1C variant with V-gene and J-gene trimming of TCR beta chains, and an independent cohort replicated the association. In a later analysis, HLA-associated TCR beta chains were found to be more clonally expanded and to have lower generation probabilities than equally common non-associated chains. In a later analysis, more than 15,000 TCR beta sequences were associated with specific HLA alleles at a false discovery rate of 0.05. Presence/absence analyses assumed roughly uniform sequencing depth across donors, an assumption that may not hold. The study gave a list of 150 to 200 TCR beta chains associated with cytomegalovirus. A later analysis reported that several top co-occurrence clusters appeared linked to parvovirus B19, influenza, CMV and Epstein-Barr virus. It was suggested by the authors that the approach could potentially be generalized to other disease states and immunological phenotypes. A further reported finding was that TCR beta sequences accurately predicted the HLA-A and HLA-B alleles for most subjects in the first cohort.

The cohort was made up of around 720 healthy bone marrow donors. At the time of sampling, every cohort member was nominally healthy, though immune exposures that went unrecorded were likely present. The donor was CMV seronegative and belonged to the group of over 300 seronegative cohort members. Every donor gave a peripheral blood sample, and the peripheral blood mononuclear cells from that sample were used for TCR beta sequencing. The Qiagen DNeasy Blood Extraction Kit was used to extract genomic DNA from the blood cell samples. Library preparation was by the immunoSEQ multiplex PCR assay. The multiplex PCR relied on a mix of 60 forward primers for TCR Vbeta segments and 13 reverse primers for TCR Jbeta segments. A multiplex PCR assay on genomic DNA amplified the CDR3 region of rearranged TCR beta genes. On the Illumina HiSeq System, the amplified TCR beta libraries were sequenced as 87-base-pair reads. The original pipeline was this. A later analysis counted 75 million to 100 million unique TCR beta chains across the 666 repertoires, and some 12 million of these chains were shared by at least two donors. A nearest-neighbor algorithm error-corrected the raw reads and collapsed the reads into unique sequences, merging closely related sequences to remove PCR and sequencing errors. CDR3 sequences were aligned to IMGT reference sequences to assign V, D and J gene segments. For a sequence to be retained, a match of at least six nucleotides was required to both a V gene segment and a J gene segment. A rearrangement counted as productive if the CDR3 had no stop codons and remained in frame with V and J, and every other rearrangement counted as non-productive. Following IMGT convention, CDR3 was defined as the stretch from the second conserved V-encoded cysteine to the conserved J-encoded phenylalanine. The earlier analysis of some 540 of the donors excluded any sequence lacking an unambiguous match to a single V gene segment. An earlier analysis of a few hundred of the donors classified V segments as functional when productive rearrangements were above 56.7% and as segregating when the standard deviation between donors was above 5%. To diagnose cytomegalovirus status from the catalog of TCR beta chain sequences, a statistical classification framework was built. In a later analysis, V and J genes were assigned by comparing TCR nucleotide sequences against IMGT/GENE-DB human TR gene sequences. The TCRdist pipeline was used in a later analysis to assign CDR3 sequences and most-parsimonious VDJ recombination scenarios. In a later analysis, each TCR beta chain was defined by its CDR3 amino acid sequence together with its V-gene family, and reads without a unique V-gene family were excluded. In a later analysis, 550 to 650 highly shared, low-generation-probability nucleotide sequences were removed to address suspected cross-contamination and a sequencing artifact. In a later analysis, a clonal expansion index for each public chain was calculated from normalized within-repertoire ranks of inferred template counts. A later analysis computed generation probabilities with a VDJ recombination model fitted to out-of-frame rearrangements, and checked the results against IGoR. In a later analysis, hypergeometric tests were used to score TCR-TCR, TCR-HLA and TCR-CMV co-occurrence, with a repertoire-size bias correction applied to TCR pairs. False discovery rates were estimated in a later analysis by permuting HLA or CMV assignments 20 times. In a later analysis, co-occurring TCRs were grouped using DBSCAN, and TCRdist sequence similarity was added for clustering within HLA-allele-positive subsets. Co-occurrence clustering excluded repertoires with fewer than 30,000 or more than 120,000 public chains, plus five with anomalous nucleotide sharing. What TCRdb holds here is the immuneACCESS table cut down to in-frame rearrangements. Part of the clones is not present; checked against another copy, under half of the missing clones reflect an unresolved V gene, and the others are unexplained. For V, J and clone size, that table is used; D and trimming come from the DNA. Present in this sample are some 160,000 clones, 84% of which were seen just once. More than 2% of the sample is taken by the ten largest.

V is reduced by 6 bases and J by 4 bases, leaving a spacing of 18 bases between them. From a lookup of the germline V gene, CDR1 and CDR2 are SNHLY and FYNNEI. From its cysteine to its phenylalanine, the CDR3 spans 16 amino acids. Only the CDR3 portion is preserved as DNA: 48 bases, with reading frame beginning at the first base. The clonotype originates from a boy aged 2 to 10 in good health and CMV-seronegative. The sample comprised PBMCs. The receptor chain draws on TRBV2 and TRBJ2-2, with TRBD1 as a weak D call on 5 bases. CDR3 reads: CASRAGFIDSTGELFF. The nucleotide sequence is given as TGTGCCAGCAGGGCAGGGTTTATTGATAGCACCGGGGAGCTGTTTTTT.